This section outlines one T cell receptor (beta chain) sequence together with its context. The data are from a study of control samples from healthy donors and cancer patients. Trimming removed 0 bases from V and 2 bases from J, with 11 bases in between. The CDR3 consists of 15 residues. The germline V gene encodes CDR1 MGHRA and CDR2 YSYEKL. Clones were sequenced by immunoSEQ multiplex PCR, and TCRdb holds only the in-frame ones, with some missing. Of around 130,000 clones listed, over 75% are singletons. V gene TRBV4-1 combines with J gene TRBJ2-7, with no clear D. This receptor was obtained from a man in his forties or fifties in good health. Sequencing was carried out using blood. CDR3 protein: CASSQDRGYAYEQYF. The CDR3 DNA reads TGCGCCAGCAGCCAAGATAGAGGATACGCCTACGAGCAGTACTTC.